Reported below is one TCR beta chain. Within the sample, other DNA sequences also encode this same CDR3. The data are from a study of blood T cell repertoires in COVID-19. Across the study: Sites across the United States, Italy and Spain contributed samples from acute and convalescent COVID-19. In each case, the material was cDNA or gDNA derived from T cells, B-cell-depleted T cells, or PBMCs.

In the study's own analysis: Cell counts per sample came from amplifying reference gene primers. Profiling relied on immunoSEQ multiplex PCR, and the TCRdb table lists in-frame clones only, not all of them. The V and J calls and the clone size are those of that table, but D and trimming were determined from the DNA. The sample carries roughly 130,000 clones, 90% recorded once. Looked up from germline, CDR1 is MNHEY and CDR2 is SMNVEV (reference sequence). V dropped 2 bases and J dropped 1 base, with 9 bases sitting between them. The CDR3 spans 14 residues. The source material was peripheral blood. The TCR comes from a man between 60 and 70 years old with COVID-19, enrolled during active disease. This chain connects TRBV27 to TRBJ2-7; tentative D call: TRBD2 (5 bases). The CDR3 loop reads CASSLSGGSYEQYF. CDR3 nucleotide sequence: TGTGCCAGCAGTTTAAGCGGAGGTTCCTACGAGCAGTACTTC.